This TCR beta chain was obtained from a study of T cell repertoires in cytomegalovirus infection. TCRdb analysed the reads with MiXCR anew, one entry per CDR3 protein. The sample includes about 470,000 distinct CDR3 sequences, roughly 43% of them seen just once. This clonotype was observed a few times. Its antigen is unidentified. This TCR was sampled from a human donor in good health (CMV status not recorded). Some clones in this sample may be carry-over from other donors' samples. The specimen comprised cultured PBMCs, sampled from culture after CMV antigen stimulation.

CDR3 protein: CASSDEGHYGYTF. CDR3 sequence (DNA): TGTGCCAGCAGTGATGAGGGTCACTATGGCTACACCTTC. V and J are TRBV25-1 and TRBJ1-2, with unresolved D. With 3 bases removed from V and 3 bases from J, the gap between germline ends came to 8 bases. The CDR3 is 13 amino acids. Germline values: CDR1 MGHDK, CDR2 SYGVNS.